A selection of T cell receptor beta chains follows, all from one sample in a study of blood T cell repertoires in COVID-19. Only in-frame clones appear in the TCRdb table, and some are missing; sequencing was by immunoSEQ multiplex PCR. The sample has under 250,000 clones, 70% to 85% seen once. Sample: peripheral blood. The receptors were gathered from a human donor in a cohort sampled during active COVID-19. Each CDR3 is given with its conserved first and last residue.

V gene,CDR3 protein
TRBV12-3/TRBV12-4,CASRSEQYF
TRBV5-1,CASSLEQGVNTEAFF
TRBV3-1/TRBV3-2,CASSQEFGRGAIGYGYTF
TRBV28,CASSPRVGREGGYTF
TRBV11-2,CASSLGDRERNEKLFF
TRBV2,CASRRTGGLETQYF
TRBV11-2,CASSPTGQRKQNTEAFF
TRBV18,CASSPSGTSGYEQYF
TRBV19,CASSIGRYSNQPQHF
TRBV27,CASSRHFYQGTGELFF
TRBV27,CASSLAGEATQYF
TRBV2,CASSVTSGRDTQYF
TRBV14,CASRDRGKTEAFF
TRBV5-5,CASTTGYGSPLHF
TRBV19,CASSIVIERTNTGELFF
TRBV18,CASSPGHLSNQPQHF
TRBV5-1,CASSLGHSNTEAFF
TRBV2,CASSEEGLAGPPRSSYEQYF
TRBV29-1,CSVGHPGVNYGYTF
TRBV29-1,CSAESGRINNEQFF
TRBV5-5,CASSLRDSNEQFF
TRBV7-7,CASSPLAGEIQETQYF
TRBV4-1,CASSQDQAGRVTDTQYF
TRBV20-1,CSATDRNIQYF
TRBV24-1,CATSDLPRIPGQGTTNEKLFF
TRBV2,CASGSRTGMIYEQYF
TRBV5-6,CASSLGLAGGLDTQYF
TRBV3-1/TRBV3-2,CASSQAPAQPLHF
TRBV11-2,CASSQSNIYEQYF
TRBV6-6,CASSTDRERNTEAFF
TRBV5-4,CASSAGTAKETQYF
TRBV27,CASSFTGFGEQYF
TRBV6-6,CASRSGNYGYTF
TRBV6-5,CAISTGYSNQPQHF
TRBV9,CASSLASGANVLTF
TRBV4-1,CASSQEAAGPNYGYTF
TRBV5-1,CASSYRTSGSADTQYF
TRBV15,CATSRGLSGRADVDEQFF
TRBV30,CAWSVPHVRGNTGELFF
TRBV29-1,CSVGPSGIAGTQYF
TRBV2,CASSGARYSPLHF
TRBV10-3,CAISEPPKGMGTEAFF
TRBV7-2,CASSADGLAGYNEQFF
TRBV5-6,CASSPPFPLGTGDTEAFF
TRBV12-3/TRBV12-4,CASSFDTAYEQYF
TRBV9,CASSVAEGASDTDTQYF
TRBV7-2,CASSFGVHQPQHF
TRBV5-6,CASSPVSGANVLTF
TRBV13,CASSFKLAGNEQFF